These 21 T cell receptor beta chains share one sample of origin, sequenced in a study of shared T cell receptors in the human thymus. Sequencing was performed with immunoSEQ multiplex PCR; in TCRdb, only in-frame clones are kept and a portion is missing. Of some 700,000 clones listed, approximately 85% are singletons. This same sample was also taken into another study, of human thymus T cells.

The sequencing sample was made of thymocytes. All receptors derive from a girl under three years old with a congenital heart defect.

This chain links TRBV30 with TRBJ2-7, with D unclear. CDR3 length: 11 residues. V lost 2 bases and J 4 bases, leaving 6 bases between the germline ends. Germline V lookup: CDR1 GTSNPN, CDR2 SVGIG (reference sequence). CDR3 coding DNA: TGTGCCTGGAGTCCCAGTTACGAGCAGTACTTC. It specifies CAWSPSYEQYF. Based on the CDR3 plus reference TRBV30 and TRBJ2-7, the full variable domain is SQTIHQWPATLVQPVGSPLSLECTVEGTSNPNLYWYRQAAGRGLQLLFYSVGIGQISSEVPQNLSASRPQDRQFILSSKKLLLSDSGFYLCAWSPSYEQYFGPGTRLTVT.

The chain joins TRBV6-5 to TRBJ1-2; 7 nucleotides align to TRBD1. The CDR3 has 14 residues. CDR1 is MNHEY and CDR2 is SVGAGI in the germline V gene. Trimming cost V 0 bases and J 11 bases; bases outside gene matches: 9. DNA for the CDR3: TGTGCCAGCAGTTACTCCTGGACAGGTTATGAGTACACCTTC. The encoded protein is CASSYSWTGYEYTF.

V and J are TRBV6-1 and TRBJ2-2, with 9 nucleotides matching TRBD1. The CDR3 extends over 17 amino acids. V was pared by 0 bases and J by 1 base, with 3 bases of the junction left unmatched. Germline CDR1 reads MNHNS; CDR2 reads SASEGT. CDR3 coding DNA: TGTGCCAGCAGTGAAGCCCAGACAGGGGGGAACACCGGGGAGCTGTTTTTT. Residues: CASSEAQTGGNTGELFF.

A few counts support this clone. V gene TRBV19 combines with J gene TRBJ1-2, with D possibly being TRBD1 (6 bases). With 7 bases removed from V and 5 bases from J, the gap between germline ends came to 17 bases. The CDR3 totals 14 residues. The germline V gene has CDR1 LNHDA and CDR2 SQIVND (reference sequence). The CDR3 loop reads CASTWTDRSYGYTF. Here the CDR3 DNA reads TGTGCCAGTACATGGACAGATAGATCTTATGGCTACACCTTC.

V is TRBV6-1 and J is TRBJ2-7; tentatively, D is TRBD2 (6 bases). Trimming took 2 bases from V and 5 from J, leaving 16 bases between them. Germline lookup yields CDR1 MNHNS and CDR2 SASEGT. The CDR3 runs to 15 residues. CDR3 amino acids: CASSESRGPPHEQYF. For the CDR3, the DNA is TGTGCCAGCAGTGAATCGCGGGGACCCCCCCACGAGCAGTACTTC.

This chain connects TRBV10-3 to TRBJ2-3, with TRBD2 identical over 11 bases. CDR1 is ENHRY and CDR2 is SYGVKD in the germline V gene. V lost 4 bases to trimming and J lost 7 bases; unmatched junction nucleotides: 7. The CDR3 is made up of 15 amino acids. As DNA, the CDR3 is TGTGCCATCAGTGGATCTAGCGGGGGGATCAATACGCAGTATTTT. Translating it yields CAISGSSGGINTQYF.

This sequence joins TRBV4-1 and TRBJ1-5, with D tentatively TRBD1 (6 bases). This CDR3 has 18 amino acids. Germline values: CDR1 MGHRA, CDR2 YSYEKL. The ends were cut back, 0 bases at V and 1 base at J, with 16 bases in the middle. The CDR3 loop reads CASSQESTGQGSNQPQHF. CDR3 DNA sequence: TGCGCCAGCAGCCAAGAAAGTACAGGGCAGGGAAGCAATCAGCCCCAGCATTTT.

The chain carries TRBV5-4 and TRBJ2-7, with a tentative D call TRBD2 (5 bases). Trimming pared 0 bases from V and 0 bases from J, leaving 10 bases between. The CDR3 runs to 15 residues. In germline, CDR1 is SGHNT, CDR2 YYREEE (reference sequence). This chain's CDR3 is CASSLVRGISYEQYF. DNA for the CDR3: TGTGCCAGCAGCTTGGTCAGAGGGATCTCCTACGAGCAGTACTTC. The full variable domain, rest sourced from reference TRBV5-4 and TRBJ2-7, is ETGVTQSPTHLIKTRGQQVTLRCSSQSGHNTVSWYQQALGQGPQFIFQYYREEENGRGNFPPRFSGLQFPNYSSELNVNALELDDSALYLCASSLVRGISYEQYFGPGTRLTVT.

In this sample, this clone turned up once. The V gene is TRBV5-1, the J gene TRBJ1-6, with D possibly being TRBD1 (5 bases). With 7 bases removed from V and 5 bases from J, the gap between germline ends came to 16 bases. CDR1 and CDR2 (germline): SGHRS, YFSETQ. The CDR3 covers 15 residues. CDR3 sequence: CASSPQDNHNSPLHF. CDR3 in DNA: TGCGCCAGCTCCCCGCAGGACAACCATAATTCACCCCTCCACTTT. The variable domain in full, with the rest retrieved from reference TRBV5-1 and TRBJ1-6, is KAGVTQTPRYLIKTRGQQVTLSCSPISGHRSVSWYQQTPGQGLQFLFEYFSETQRNKGNFPGRFSGRQFSNSRSEMNVSTLELGDSALYLCASSPQDNHNSPLHFGNGTRLTVT.

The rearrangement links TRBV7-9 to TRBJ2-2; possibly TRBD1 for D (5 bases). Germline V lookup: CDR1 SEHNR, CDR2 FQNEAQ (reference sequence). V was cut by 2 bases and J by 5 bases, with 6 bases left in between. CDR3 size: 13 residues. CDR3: CASSLRGTGELFF. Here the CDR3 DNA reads TGTGCCAGCAGCTTAAGGGGAACCGGGGAGCTGTTTTTT.

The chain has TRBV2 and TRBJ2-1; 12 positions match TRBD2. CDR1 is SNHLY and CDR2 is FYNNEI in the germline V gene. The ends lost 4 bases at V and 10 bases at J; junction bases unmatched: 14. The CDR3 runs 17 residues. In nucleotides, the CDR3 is TGTGCCAGCAGTGCCCCCGTCCTAGCGGGGGGGCGGGGGGAGCAGTTCTTC. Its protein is CASSAPVLAGGRGEQFF.

The CDR3 DNA sequence: TGCAGCGTTGAACAGAAAAAAGATACGCAGTATTTT. This codes for CSVEQKKDTQYF. The chain joins TRBV29-1 to TRBJ2-3; unclear D gene. CDR3 length: 12 residues. The germline CDR1 and CDR2 sequences are SQVTM and ANQGSEA. V was shortened by 2 bases and J by 5 bases, with 8 bases between the two germline ends.

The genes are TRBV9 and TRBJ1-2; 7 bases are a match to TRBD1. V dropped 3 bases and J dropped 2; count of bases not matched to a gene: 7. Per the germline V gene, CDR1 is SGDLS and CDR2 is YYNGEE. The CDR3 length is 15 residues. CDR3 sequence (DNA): TGTGCCAGCAGCGCGATACCGGGACAGAACTATGGCTACACCTTC. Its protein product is CASSAIPGQNYGYTF. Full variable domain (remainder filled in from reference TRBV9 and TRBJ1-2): DSGVTQTPKHLITATGQRVTLRCSPRSGDLSVYWYQQSLDQGLQFLIQYYNGEERAKGNILERFSAQQFPDLHSELNLSSLELGDSALYFCASSAIPGQNYGYTFGSGTRLTVV.

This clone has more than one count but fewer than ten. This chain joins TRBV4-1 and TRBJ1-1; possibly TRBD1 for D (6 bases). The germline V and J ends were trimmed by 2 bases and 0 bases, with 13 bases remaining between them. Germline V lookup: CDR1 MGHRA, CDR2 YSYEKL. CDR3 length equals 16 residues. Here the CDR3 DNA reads TGCGCCAGCAGCCAATCCACTGGGACAATGAACACTGAAGCTTTCTTT. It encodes CASSQSTGTMNTEAFF.

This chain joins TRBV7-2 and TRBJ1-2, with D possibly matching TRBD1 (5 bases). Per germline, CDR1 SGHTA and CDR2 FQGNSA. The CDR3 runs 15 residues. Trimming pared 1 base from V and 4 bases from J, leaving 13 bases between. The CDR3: CASSLDDTGLYGYTF. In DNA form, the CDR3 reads TGTGCCAGCAGCTTAGACGATACAGGCCTCTATGGCTACACCTTC.

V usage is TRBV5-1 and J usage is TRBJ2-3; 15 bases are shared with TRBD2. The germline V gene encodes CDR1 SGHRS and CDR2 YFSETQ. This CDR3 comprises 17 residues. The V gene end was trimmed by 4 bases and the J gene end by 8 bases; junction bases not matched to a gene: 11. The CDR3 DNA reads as TGCGCCAGCAGCACCGGACTAGCGGGGGGGACCCTGGGTACGCAGTATTTT. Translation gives CASSTGLAGGTLGTQYF.

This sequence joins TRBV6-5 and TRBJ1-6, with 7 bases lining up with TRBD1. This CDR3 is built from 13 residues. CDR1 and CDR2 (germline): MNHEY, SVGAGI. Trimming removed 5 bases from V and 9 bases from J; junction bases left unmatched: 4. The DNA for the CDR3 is TGTGCCAGCAGTCTCTCAGGGGGTTCACCCCTCCACTTT. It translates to CASSLSGGSPLHF.

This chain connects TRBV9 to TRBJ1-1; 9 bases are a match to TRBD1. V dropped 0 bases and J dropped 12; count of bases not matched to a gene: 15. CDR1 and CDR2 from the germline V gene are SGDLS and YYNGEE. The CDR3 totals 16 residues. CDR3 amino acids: CASSVVPSGTGKRTFF. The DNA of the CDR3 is TGTGCCAGCAGCGTAGTGCCAAGCGGGACAGGGAAGAGAACTTTCTTT.

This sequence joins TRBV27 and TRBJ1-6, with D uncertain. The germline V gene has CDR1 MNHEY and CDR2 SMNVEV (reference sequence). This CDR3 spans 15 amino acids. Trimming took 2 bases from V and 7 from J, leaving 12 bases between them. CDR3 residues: CASSLATPGNSPLHF. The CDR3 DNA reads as TGTGCCAGCAGTTTAGCTACCCCGGGGAATTCACCCCTCCACTTT.

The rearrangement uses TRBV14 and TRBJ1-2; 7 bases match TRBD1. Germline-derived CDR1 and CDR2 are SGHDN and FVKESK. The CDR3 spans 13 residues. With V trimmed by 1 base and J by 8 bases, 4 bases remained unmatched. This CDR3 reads CASSQATGEGYTF. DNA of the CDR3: TGTGCCAGCAGCCAAGCAACAGGGGAGGGCTACACCTTC.

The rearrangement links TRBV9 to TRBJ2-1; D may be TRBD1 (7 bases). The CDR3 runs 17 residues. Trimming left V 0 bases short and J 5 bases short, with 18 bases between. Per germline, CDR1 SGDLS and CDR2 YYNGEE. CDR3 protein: CASSVVGGRGRNNEQFF. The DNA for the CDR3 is TGTGCCAGCAGCGTAGTTGGGGGCAGGGGGAGGAACAATGAGCAGTTCTTC.